One TCR beta chain is described in this entry. The antigen is undetermined. Running of the assay took place at deep level. The DNA input per sorted-subset replicate PCR was about 0.2 ug, corresponding to 28,000 or so T cell genomes. TCRdb's copy holds only in-frame clones and misses some; the assay was immunoSEQ multiplex PCR. The sample holds millions of clones; around nine tenths are singletons and the top ten take around 0.14%. Germline V gives CDR1 SQVTM, CDR2 ANQGSEA. The CDR3 sequence is 12 residues long. V trimming: 6 bases; J trimming: 3 bases; junction bases outside the gene matches: 1. This record comes from a study of shared clonotypes between healthy human individuals. Findings and limits, study-wide: Sequencing depth was expected to influence donor clonotype sharing.

The sequence was obtained from a man between 18 and 29 years old in good health. Sequencing input: naive CD4+ T cells sorted from blood. Noted subset: CD45RA+ positively selected. The chain has TRBV29-1 and TRBJ1-4, with 7 bases fitting TRBD1. The CDR3 DNA reads as TGCAGCGTGGGACAGTCTAATGAAAAACTGTTTTTT. It codes for CSVGQSNEKLFF.